What follows are 20 T cell receptor beta chains derived from one specimen sequenced in a study of cytomegalovirus exposure and HLA in healthy donors (dated 2017 in TCRdb). To prepare the library, the immunoSEQ multiplex PCR assay was applied. For the multiplex PCR, a mixture combining 60 forward primers for TCR Vbeta segments and 13 reverse primers for TCR Jbeta segments was used. TCRdb took over this immuneACCESS table, retaining in-frame rearrangements with V and J assigned. Such tables are incomplete; in checked studies, under half of the missing clones stem from an unresolved V gene, and the remainder is unexplained. Counted in this sample were some 120,000 clones; around four fifths of them appeared once. The top ten hold over 9% of the sample. Sequencing was carried out using PBMCs. The receptors were sampled from a male donor in good health and CMV-seropositive.

This sequence joins TRBV7-8 and TRBJ2-3; 12 nucleotides match TRBD2. V was pared by 2 bases and J by 8 bases, with 2 bases of the junction left unmatched. This CDR3 is 14 amino acids long. Germline assignment: CDR1 SGHVS and CDR2 FQNEAQ. As DNA, the CDR3 is TGTGCCAGCAGCTTATGGACTAGCGGGGTTACGCAGTATTTT. It translates to CASSLWTSGVTQYF. Full variable domain (outside the CDR3, taken from reference TRBV7-8 and TRBJ2-3): GAGVSQSPRYKVAKRGQDVALRCDPISGHVSLFWYQQALGQGPEFLTYFQNEAQLDKSGLPSDRFFAERPEGSVSTLKIQRTQQEDSAVYLCASSLWTSGVTQYFGPGTRLTVL.

CDR3 bases: TGTGCCAGCAGCACCGGGACAGGGGGCACAGATACGCAGTATTTT. Its translation is CASSTGTGGTDTQYF. This chain uses TRBV7-9 with TRBJ2-3; TRBD1 aligns across 10 bases. The CDR3 consists of 15 residues. The J segment lost 1 base and the V segment lost 5 bases, leaving 3 bases of the junction unmatched. Germline assignment: CDR1 SEHNR and CDR2 FQNEAQ (reference sequence).

The chain couples TRBV7-8 to TRBJ1-5, with 7 bases lining up with TRBD1. V dropped 0 bases and J dropped 2; count of bases not matched to a gene: 4. The CDR3 is made up of 16 amino acids. The germline V gene has CDR1 SGHVS and CDR2 FQNEAQ. The CDR3 bases are TGTGCCAGCAGCTTAGCGGGGCAGGGGGGCAATCAGCCCCAGCATTTT. Its protein is CASSLAGQGGNQPQHF.

This chain joins TRBV4-2 and TRBJ1-5; a weak D match, TRBD1 (5 bases). The CDR3 runs to 18 residues. The germline V gene encodes CDR1 LGHNA and CDR2 YNFKEQ. V lost 1 base and J 0 bases, leaving 16 bases between the germline ends. CDR3 sequence reads: CASSQGSPAGPSNQPQHF. CDR3 in DNA: TGTGCCAGCAGCCAAGGGAGTCCTGCGGGACCTAGCAATCAGCCCCAGCATTTT.

The CDR3 region has the DNA TGTGCCAGCAGTCCCCTAAACCCCGGTTCACCCCTCCACTTT. Its protein is CASSPLNPGSPLHF. This sequence joins TRBV28 and TRBJ1-6; D ambiguous. Germline V gives CDR1 MDHEN, CDR2 SYDVKM. The CDR3 loop spans 14 amino acids. V lost 5 bases, J lost 9 bases, and 14 bases lay in between.

This clone has only a few counts. The J gene is TRBJ1-4, the V gene TRBV18; the D gene is possibly TRBD1 (5 bases). CDR3 length equals 13 residues. V gave up 6 bases and J gave up 5 bases, with 10 bases separating them. CDR1 and CDR2 from the germline V gene are KGHSH and LQKENI. CDR3 nucleotides: TGTGCCAGCTCGACAGTGGGCAATGAAAAACTGTTTTTT. It yields the protein CASSTVGNEKLFF.

The J gene is TRBJ2-3, the V gene TRBV9, with D uncertain. V was trimmed by 2 bases and J by 1 base, leaving 11 bases between them. This CDR3 is 15 amino acids long. Germline values: CDR1 SGDLS, CDR2 YYNGEE. The CDR3 DNA sequence: TGTGCCAGCAGCGTGAGAGGTTCGGGCACAGATACGCAGTATTTT. Amino acid sequence: CASSVRGSGTDTQYF.

The genes are TRBV6-1 and TRBJ2-7; tentatively, D is TRBD1 (6 bases). Trimming removed 7 bases from V and 8 bases from J, with 12 bases in between. The V gene's germline CDR1 is MNHNS and CDR2 SASEGT. CDR3 length equals 11 residues. In nucleotides, the CDR3 is TGTGCCAGCAACAACAGGGTTAAGCAGTACTTC. Translating gives CASNNRVKQYF.

This sequence joins TRBV12-5 and TRBJ2-1; 7 bases map to TRBD2. The length of the CDR3 is 16 residues. V shed 0 bases and J 4 bases; nucleotides not matched to a gene: 6. Germline CDR1 and CDR2: LGHNT and FRNRAP. The DNA of the CDR3 is TGTGCTAGTGGTTTGGTACTTGGCGGGAGTTACAATGAGCAGTTCTTC. This gives the protein CASGLVLGGSYNEQFF.

The V and J genes are TRBV9 and TRBJ2-2, with TRBD1 matching over 7 bases. CDR1 is SGDLS, CDR2 YYNGEE, per germline. CDR3 length equals 17 residues. V lost 1 base to trimming and J lost 4 bases; unmatched junction nucleotides: 10. The CDR3 DNA reads TGTGCCAGCAGCGTATCACCAGACAGGGTCGGCACCGGGGAGCTGTTTTTT. This gives the protein CASSVSPDRVGTGELFF. Based on the CDR3 plus reference TRBV9 and TRBJ2-2, the full variable domain is DSGVTQTPKHLITATGQRVTLRCSPRSGDLSVYWYQQSLDQGLQFLIQYYNGEERAKGNILERFSAQQFPDLHSELNLSSLELGDSALYFCASSVSPDRVGTGELFFGEGSRLTVL.

The chain carries TRBV7-9 and TRBJ2-1; 12 bases match TRBD2. CDR1 is SEHNR, CDR2 FQNEAQ, per germline (reference sequence). The J segment lost 8 bases and the V segment lost 1 base, leaving 6 bases of the junction unmatched. The CDR3 has 16 residues. CDR3 residues: CASSLGSTSGSHEQFF. CDR3 coding DNA: TGTGCCAGCAGCTTAGGATCGACTAGCGGGAGTCATGAGCAGTTCTTC.

The V call is TRBV5-1, the J call TRBJ1-1, with D maybe TRBD1 (6 bases). Germline loops: CDR1 SGHRS, CDR2 YFSETQ. Trimming took 0 bases from V and 4 from J, leaving 13 bases between them. The CDR3 has 15 amino acids. The chain's CDR3 is CASSLAGTGSTEAFF. The CDR3 bases are TGCGCCAGCAGCTTGGCGGGAACAGGGAGCACTGAAGCTTTCTTT.

The chain employs TRBV10-3 and TRBJ2-7; 8 bases are a match to TRBD1. Germline V CDR1 and CDR2: ENHRY, SYGVKD. J gave up 4 bases and V 8 bases, and 1 base lay outside the gene matches. This CDR3 has 11 amino acids. The CDR3 nucleotides are TGTGCCATCGGACAGGGATACGAGCAGTACTTC. Its translation is CAIGQGYEQYF.

This rearrangement joins TRBV14 to TRBJ2-1; maybe TRBD2 (5 bases). Trimming removed 4 bases from V and 10 bases from J, with 11 bases in between. CDR3 length equals 12 residues. Germline CDR1 is SGHDN and CDR2 is FVKESK. In DNA, the CDR3 is TGTGCCAGCAGCCCGTACCCGGGAGAGCAGTTCTTC. Residues: CASSPYPGEQFF.

The chain carries TRBV7-8 and TRBJ2-6; tentative D call: TRBD1 (5 bases). V lost 3 bases, J lost 2 bases, and 14 bases lay in between. CDR1 and CDR2 (germline): SGHVS, FQNEAQ. CDR3 size: 17 residues. The CDR3 is CASSLDQEGAGANVLTF. CDR3 bases: TGTGCCAGCAGCTTGGACCAAGAAGGGGCTGGGGCCAACGTCCTGACTTTC.

The chain combines TRBV7-2 with TRBJ2-2; 8 bases are a match to TRBD1. V shed 9 bases, J shed 1 base, and the junction held 4 bases outside the gene matches. Germline CDR1 reads SGHTA; CDR2 reads FQGNSA. The CDR3 is made up of 14 amino acids. DNA of the CDR3: TGTGCCAGTGGGGGACAGGTGAACACCGGGGAGCTGTTTTTT. It encodes CASGGQVNTGELFF.

The chain is built from TRBV4-3 and TRBJ2-1; TRBD2 might be the D (5 bases). The germline gives CDR1 LGHNA, CDR2 YSLEER. Deletions cut 0 bases from V and 5 bases from J, with 11 bases between. This CDR3 is built from 15 residues. The CDR3 reads CASSQELREHNEQFF. CDR3 DNA sequence: TGCGCCAGCAGCCAAGAATTACGGGAACACAATGAGCAGTTCTTC.

The J gene is TRBJ1-5, the V gene TRBV27; D uncertain. Germline CDR1 is MNHEY and CDR2 is SMNVEV (reference sequence). The CDR3 has 14 residues. Trimming left V 3 bases short and J 5 bases short, with 11 bases between. For the CDR3, the DNA is TGTGCCAGCAGTTTCTATGGGCGGGATCAGCCCCAGCATTTT. The encoded protein is CASSFYGRDQPQHF.

V is TRBV27 and J is TRBJ1-6, with TRBD1 matching over 9 bases. The ends lost 10 bases at V and 8 bases at J; junction bases unmatched: 9. The CDR3 has 14 residues. Germline-derived CDR1 and CDR2 are MNHEY and SMNVEV (reference sequence). The CDR3 region is CATSRDRAYSPLHF. The CDR3 region has the DNA TGTGCCACCTCCCGGGACAGGGCGTATTCACCCCTCCACTTT.

V is TRBV14 and J is TRBJ1-5; no clear D gene. Trimming removed 1 base from V and 6 bases from J, with 10 bases in between. There are 14 residues in the CDR3. The V gene's germline CDR1 is SGHDN and CDR2 FVKESK. CDR3 loop: CASSQVGAGQPQHF. CDR3 nucleotide sequence: TGTGCCAGCAGCCAAGTGGGTGCGGGTCAGCCCCAGCATTTT.